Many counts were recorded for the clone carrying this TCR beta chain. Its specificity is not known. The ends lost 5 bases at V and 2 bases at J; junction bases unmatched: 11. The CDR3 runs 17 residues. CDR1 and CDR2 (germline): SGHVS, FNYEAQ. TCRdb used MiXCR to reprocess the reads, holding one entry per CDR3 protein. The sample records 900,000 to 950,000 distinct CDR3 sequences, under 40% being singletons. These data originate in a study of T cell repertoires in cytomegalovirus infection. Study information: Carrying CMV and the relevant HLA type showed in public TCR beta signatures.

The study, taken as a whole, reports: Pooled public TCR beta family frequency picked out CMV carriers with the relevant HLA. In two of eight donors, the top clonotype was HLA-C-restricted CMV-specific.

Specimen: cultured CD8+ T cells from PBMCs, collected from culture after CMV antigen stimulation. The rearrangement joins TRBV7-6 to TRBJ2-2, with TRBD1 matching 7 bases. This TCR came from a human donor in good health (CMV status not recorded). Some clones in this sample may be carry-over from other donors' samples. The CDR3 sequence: CASSPLTRGLNTGELFF. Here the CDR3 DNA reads TGTGCCAGCAGCCCTTTGACGAGGGGGCTAAACACCGGGGAGCTGTTTTTT.